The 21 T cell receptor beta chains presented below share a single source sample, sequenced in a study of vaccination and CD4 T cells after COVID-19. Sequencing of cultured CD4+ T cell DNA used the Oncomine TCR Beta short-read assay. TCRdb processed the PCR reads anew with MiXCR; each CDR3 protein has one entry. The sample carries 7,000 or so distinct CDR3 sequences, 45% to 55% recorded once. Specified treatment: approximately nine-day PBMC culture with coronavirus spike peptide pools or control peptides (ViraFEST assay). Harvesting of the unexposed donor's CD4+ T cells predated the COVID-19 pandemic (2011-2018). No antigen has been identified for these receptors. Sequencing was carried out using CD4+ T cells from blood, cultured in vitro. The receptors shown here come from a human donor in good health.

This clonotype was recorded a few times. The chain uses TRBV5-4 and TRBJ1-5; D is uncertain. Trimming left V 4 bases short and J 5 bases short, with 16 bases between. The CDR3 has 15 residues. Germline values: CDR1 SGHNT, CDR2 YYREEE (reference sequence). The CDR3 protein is CASSPGRGGDQPQHF. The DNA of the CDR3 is TGTGCCAGCAGCCCCGGGCGGGGAGGAGATCAGCCCCAGCATTTT.

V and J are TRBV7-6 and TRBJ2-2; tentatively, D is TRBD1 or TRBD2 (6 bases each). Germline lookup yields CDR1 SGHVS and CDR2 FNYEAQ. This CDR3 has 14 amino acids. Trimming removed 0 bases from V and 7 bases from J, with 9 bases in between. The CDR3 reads CASSLAGGGGELFF. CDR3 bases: TGTGCCAGCAGCTTAGCGGGGGGCGGCGGGGAGCTGTTTTTT. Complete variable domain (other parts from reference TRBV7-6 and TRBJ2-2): GAGVSQSPRYKVTKRGQDVALRCDPISGHVSLYWYRQALGQGPEFLTYFNYEAQQDKSGLPNDRFSAERPEGSISTLTIQRTEQRDSAMYRCASSLAGGGGELFFGEGSRLTVL.

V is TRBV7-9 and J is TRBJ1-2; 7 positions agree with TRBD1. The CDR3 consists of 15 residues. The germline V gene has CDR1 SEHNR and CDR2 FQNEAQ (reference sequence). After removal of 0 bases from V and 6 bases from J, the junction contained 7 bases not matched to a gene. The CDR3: CASSLAGQSNNGYTF. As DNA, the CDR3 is TGTGCCAGCAGCTTAGCGGGACAGAGTAATAATGGCTACACCTTC.

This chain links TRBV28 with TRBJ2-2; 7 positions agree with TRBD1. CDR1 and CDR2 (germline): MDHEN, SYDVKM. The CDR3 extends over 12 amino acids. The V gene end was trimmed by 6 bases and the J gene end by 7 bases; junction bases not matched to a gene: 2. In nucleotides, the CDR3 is TGTGCCAGCAGGGGGGACAGCGGGGAGCTGTTTTTT. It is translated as CASRGDSGELFF.

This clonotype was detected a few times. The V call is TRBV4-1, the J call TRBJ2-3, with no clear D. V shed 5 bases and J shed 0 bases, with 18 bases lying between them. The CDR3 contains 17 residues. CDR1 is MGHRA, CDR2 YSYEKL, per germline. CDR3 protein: CASSSYAGPSSTDTQYF. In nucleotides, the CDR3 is TGCGCCAGCAGCTCATACGCAGGCCCCTCTAGCACAGATACGCAGTATTTT.

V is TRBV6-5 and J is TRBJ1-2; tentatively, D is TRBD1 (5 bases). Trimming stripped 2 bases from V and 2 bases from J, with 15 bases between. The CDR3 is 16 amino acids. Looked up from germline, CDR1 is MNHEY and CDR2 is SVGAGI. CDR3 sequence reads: CASSYARVVGNYGYTF. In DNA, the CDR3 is TGTGCCAGCAGTTACGCCAGGGTGGTGGGAAACTATGGCTACACCTTC.

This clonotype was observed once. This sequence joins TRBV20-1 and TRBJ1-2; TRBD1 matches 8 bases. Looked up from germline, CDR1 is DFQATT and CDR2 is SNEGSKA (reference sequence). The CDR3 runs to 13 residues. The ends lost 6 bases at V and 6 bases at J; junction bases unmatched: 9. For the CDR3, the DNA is TGCAGTGCGGCCGGACAGGGTTTGAATGGCTACACCTTC. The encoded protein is CSAAGQGLNGYTF.

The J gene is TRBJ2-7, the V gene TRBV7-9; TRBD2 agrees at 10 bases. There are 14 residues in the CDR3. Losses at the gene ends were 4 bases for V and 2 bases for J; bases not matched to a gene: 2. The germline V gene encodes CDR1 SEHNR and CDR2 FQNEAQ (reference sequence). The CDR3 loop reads CASSWTSGAYEQYF. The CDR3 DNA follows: TGTGCCAGCAGCTGGACTAGCGGCGCCTACGAGCAGTACTTC.

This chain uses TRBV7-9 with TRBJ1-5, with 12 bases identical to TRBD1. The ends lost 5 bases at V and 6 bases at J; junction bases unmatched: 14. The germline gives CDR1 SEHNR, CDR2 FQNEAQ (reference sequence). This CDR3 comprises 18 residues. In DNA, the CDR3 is TGTGCCAGCAGCGTATTCGAGTACCGGGACAGGGGGCTTCAGCCCCAGCATTTT. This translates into CASSVFEYRDRGLQPQHF.

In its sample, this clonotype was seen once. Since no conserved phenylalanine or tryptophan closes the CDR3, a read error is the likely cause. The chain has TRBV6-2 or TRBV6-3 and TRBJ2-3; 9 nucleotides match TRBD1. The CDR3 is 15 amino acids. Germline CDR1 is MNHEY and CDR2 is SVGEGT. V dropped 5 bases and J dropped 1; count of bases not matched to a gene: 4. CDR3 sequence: CASSPQGAGTDTQYL. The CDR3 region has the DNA TGTGCCAGCAGTCCACAGGGGGCCGGCACAGATACGCAGTATTTG.

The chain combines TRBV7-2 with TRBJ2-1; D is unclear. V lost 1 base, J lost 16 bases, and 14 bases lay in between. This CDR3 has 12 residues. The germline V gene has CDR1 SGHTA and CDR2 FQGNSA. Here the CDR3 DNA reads TGTGCCAGCAGCTTAGACAACGGGCCTGCCTTCTTC. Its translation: CASSLDNGPAFF.

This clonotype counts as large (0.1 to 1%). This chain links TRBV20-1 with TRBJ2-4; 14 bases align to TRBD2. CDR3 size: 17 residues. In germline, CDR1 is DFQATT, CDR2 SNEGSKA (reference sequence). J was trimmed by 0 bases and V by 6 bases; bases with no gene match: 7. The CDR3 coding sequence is TGCAGTGCGTGGACTAGCGGGAGGAATCTAGCCAAAAACATTCAGTACTTC. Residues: CSAWTSGRNLAKNIQYF.

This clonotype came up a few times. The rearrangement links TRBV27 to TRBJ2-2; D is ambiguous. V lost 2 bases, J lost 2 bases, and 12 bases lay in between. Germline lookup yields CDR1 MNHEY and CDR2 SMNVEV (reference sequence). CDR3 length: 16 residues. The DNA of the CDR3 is TGTGCCAGCAGTTTAATGGGCGTCGGCAACACCGGGGAGCTGTTTTTT. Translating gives CASSLMGVGNTGELFF.

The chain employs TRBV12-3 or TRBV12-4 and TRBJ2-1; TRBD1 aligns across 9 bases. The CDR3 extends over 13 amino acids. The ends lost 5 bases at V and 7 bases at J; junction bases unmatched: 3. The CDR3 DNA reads TGTGCCAGCAGTACCGGGACAGGGAATGAGCAGTTCTTC. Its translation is CASSTGTGNEQFF.

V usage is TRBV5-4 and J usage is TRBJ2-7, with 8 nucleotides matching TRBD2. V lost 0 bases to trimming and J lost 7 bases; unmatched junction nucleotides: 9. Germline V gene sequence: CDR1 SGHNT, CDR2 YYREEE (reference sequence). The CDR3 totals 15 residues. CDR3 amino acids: CASSLDPAGVGEQYF. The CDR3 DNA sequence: TGTGCCAGCAGCTTGGATCCAGCGGGGGTGGGTGAGCAGTACTTC.

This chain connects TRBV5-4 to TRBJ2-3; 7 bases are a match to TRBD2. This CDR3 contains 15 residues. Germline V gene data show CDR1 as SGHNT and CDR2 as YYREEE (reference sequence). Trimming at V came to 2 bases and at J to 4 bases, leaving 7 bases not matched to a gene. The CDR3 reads CASSFGGSGADTQYF. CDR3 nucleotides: TGTGCCAGCAGCTTTGGCGGGAGCGGCGCAGATACGCAGTATTTT.

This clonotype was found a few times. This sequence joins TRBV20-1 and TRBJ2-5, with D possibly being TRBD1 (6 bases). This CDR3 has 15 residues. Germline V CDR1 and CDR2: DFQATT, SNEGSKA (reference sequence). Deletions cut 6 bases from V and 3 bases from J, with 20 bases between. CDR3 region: CSALQGYPRKETQYF. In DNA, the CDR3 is TGCAGTGCCCTACAGGGCTACCCCCGAAAAGAGACCCAGTACTTC.

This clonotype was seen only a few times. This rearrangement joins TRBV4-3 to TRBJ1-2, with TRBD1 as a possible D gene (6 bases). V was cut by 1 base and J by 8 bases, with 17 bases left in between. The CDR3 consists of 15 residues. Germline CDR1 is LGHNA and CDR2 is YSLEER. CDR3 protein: CASSQGYRAGEGYTF. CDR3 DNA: TGCGCCAGCAGCCAAGGTTATAGGGCAGGGGAAGGCTACACCTTC.

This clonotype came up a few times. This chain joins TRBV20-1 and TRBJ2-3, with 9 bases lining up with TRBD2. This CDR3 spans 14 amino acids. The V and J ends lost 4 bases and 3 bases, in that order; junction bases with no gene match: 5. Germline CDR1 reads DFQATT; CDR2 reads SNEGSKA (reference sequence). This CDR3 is CSATASGRTDTQYF. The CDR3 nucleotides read TGCAGTGCTACAGCGAGCGGGAGGACAGATACGCAGTATTTT.

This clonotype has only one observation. This chain's CDR3 is CASSQETVGTGGLEQFF. DNA of the CDR3: TGCGCCAGCAGCCAAGAAACGGTGGGGACAGGGGGCCTTGAGCAGTTCTTC. The gene calls are TRBV4-3 and TRBJ2-1, with 12 bases matching TRBD1. Looked up from germline, CDR1 is LGHNA and CDR2 is YSLEER. V gave up 0 bases and J gave up 9 bases; unmatched junction bases: 9. This CDR3 has 17 residues.

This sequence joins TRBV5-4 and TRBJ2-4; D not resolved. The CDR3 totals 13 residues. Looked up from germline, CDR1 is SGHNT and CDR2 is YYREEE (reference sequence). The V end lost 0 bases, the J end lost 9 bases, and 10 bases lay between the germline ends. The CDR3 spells CASSLVESGIQYF. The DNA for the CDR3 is TGTGCCAGCAGCTTGGTAGAGTCGGGCATTCAGTACTTC.